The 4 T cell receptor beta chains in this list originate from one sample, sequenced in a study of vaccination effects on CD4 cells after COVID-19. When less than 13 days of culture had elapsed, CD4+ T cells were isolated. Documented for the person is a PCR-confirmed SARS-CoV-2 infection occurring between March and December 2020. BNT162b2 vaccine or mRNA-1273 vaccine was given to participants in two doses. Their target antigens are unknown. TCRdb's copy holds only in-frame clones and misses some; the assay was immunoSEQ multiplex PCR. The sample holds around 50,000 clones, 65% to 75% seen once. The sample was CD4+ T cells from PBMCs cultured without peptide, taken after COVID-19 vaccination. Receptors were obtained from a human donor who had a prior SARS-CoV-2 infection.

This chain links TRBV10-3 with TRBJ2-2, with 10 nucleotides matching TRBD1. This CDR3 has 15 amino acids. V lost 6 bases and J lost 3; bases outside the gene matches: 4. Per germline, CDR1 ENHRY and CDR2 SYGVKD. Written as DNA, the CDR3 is TGTGCCATCAGATCCGGGACAGGGGACACCGGGGAGCTGTTTTTT. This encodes CAIRSGTGDTGELFF.

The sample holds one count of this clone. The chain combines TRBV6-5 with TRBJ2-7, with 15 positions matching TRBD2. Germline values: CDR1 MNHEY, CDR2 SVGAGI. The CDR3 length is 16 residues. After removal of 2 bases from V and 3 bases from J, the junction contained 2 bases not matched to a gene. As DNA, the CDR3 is TGTGCCAGCAGTTACGGGACTAGCGGGGGGAACTACGAGCAGTACTTC. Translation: CASSYGTSGGNYEQYF.

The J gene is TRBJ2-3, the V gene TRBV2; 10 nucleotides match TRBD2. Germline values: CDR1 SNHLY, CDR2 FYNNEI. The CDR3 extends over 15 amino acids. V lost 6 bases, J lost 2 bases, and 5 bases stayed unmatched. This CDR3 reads CASRAGTSDTDTQYF. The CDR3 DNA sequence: TGTGCCAGCAGGGCCGGGACTAGCGACACAGATACGCAGTATTTT.

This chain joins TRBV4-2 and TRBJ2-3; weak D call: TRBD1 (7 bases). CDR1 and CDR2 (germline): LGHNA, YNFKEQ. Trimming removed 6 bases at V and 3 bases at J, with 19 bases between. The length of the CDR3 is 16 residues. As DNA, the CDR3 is TGTGCCAGCAGTTTCGAGGAGGGGGCAGAGACAGATACGCAGTATTTT. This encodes CASSFEEGAETDTQYF.